This TCR beta chain came from a study of naive and memory T cell subsets. Findings and limits, study-wide: Naive repertoires, especially CD8, held a few larger clonotypes, possibly memory cells re-expressing CD45RA.

This clonotype showed up just a few times. As yet, its antigen is unknown. Germline V gene lookup returns CDR1 LGHDT and CDR2 YNNKEL (reference sequence). The CDR3 has 12 amino acids. The V end lost 4 bases, the J end lost 11 bases, and 13 bases lay between the germline ends. The beta constant-region primer was an equimolar mix of two oligonucleotides covering TRBC1 and TRBC2. Ligated cDNA was amplified by four rounds of PCR with nested alpha and beta constant-region primers and SP2. TCRdb redid the calling of the UMI-ligation and nested PCR reads with MiXCR, one entry per CDR3 protein. Here the sample spans roughly 97,000 distinct CDR3 sequences, approximately 14% being singletons.

The gene calls are TRBV3-1 and TRBJ2-3, with a weak D call TRBD2 (6 bases). Sequences were obtained from naive CD8+ T cells from blood. The sequence came from a human donor in good health. The DNA of the CDR3 is TGTGCCAGCAGCCCAGGAAGGGGAGGGCAGTATTTT. Its protein is CASSPGRGGQYF.